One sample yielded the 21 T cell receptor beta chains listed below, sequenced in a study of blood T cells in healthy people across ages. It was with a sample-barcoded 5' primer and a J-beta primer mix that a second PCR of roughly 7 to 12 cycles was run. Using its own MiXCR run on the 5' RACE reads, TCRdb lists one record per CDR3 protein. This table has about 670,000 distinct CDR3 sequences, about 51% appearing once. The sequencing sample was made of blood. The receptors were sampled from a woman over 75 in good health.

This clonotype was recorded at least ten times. Here the CDR3 reads CASSLVGDRAYTQYF. In nucleotides, the CDR3 is TGTGCCAGCAGTTTAGTAGGGGACAGGGCCTATACGCAGTATTTT. The gene calls are TRBV12-3 or TRBV12-4 and TRBJ2-3; 9 bases are a match to TRBD1. CDR3 length: 15 amino acids. V gave up 1 base and J gave up 7 bases; unmatched junction bases: 6.

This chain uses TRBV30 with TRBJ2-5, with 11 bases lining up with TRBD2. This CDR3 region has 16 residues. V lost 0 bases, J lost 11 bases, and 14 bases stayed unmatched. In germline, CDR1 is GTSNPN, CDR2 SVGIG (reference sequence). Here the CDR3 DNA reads TGTGCCTGGAGTGTGCAGCTAGCGGGAGGTTTAAGGGAGCAGTACTTC. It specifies CAWSVQLAGGLREQYF.

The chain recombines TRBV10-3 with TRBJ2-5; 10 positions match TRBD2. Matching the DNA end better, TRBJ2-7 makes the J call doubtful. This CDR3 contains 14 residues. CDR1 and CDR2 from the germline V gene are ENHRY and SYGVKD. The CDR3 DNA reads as TGTGCCATCAGTGAGGGGACTAGCGTTTACGAGCAGTACTTC. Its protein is CAISEGTSVYEQYF.

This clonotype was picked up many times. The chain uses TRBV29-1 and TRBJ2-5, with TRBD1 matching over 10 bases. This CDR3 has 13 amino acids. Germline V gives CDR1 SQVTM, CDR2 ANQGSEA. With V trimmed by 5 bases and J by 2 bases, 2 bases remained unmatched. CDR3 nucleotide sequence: TGCAGCGTTTGGACAGGGGGTCAAGAGACCCAGTACTTC. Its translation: CSVWTGGQETQYF.

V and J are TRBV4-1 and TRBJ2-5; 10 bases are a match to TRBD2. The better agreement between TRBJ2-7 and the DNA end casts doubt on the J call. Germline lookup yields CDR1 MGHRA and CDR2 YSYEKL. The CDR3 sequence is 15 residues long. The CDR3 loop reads CASSQTAGGPYEQYF. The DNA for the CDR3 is TGCGCCAGCAGCCAGACAGCGGGGGGGCCCTACGAGCAGTACTTC.

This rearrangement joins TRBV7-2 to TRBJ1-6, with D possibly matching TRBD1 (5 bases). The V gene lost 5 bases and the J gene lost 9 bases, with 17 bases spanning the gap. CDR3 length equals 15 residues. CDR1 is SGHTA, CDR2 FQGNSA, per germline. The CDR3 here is CASSRGTGVRSPLHF. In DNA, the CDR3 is TGTGCCAGCAGCCGCGGTACGGGGGTTCGTTCACCCCTCCACTTT.

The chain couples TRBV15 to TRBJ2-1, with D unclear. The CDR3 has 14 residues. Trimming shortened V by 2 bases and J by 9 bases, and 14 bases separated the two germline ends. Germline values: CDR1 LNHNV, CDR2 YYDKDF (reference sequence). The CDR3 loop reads CATSRRNLIGEQFF. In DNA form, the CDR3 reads TGTGCCACCAGCAGAAGGAATTTAATCGGTGAGCAGTTCTTC.

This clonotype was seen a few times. The CDR3 is CASSRTLASGANVLTF. CDR3 DNA sequence: TGCGCCAGCAGCCGGACGTTAGCCTCTGGGGCCAACGTCCTGACTTTC. V and J are TRBV5-1 and TRBJ2-6; D is unresolved. This CDR3 has 16 amino acids. CDR1 SGHRS and CDR2 YFSETQ come from the germline V gene. Between the trimmed V and J ends, which lost 4 bases and 0 bases, there was a span of 11 bases.

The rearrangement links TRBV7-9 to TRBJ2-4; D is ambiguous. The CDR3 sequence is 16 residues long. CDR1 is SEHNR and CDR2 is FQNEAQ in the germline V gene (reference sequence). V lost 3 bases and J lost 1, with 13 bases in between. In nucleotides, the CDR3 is TGTGCCAGCAGCTTCGGCGCCGCTGGGGCCAAAAACATTCAGTACTTC. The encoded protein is CASSFGAAGAKNIQYF.

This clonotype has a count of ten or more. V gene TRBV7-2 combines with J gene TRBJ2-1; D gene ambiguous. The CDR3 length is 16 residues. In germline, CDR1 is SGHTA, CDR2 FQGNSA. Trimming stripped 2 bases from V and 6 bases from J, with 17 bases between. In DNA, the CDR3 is TGTGCCAGCAGCTTATCACCGGGCCCATCGGTCAATGAGCAGTTCTTC. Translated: CASSLSPGPSVNEQFF.

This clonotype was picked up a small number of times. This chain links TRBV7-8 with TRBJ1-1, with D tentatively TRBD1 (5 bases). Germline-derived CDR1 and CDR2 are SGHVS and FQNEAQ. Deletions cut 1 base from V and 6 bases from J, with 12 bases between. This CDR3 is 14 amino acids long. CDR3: CASSLGLGGAEAFF. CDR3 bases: TGTGCCAGCAGCTTAGGGCTTGGGGGTGCTGAAGCTTTCTTT.

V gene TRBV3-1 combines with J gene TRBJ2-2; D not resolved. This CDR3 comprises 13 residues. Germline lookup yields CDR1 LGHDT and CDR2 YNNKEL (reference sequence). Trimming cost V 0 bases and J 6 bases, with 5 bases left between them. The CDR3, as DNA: TGTGCCAGCAGCCAAGATCTATCCGGGGAGCTGTTTTTT. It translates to CASSQDLSGELFF.

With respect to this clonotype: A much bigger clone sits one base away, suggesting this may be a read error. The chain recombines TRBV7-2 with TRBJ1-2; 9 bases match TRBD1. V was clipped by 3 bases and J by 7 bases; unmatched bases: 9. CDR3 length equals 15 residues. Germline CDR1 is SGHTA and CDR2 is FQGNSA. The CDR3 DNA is TGTGCCAGCAGCTTTGACCGGGACAGGGACATTGGCTACACCTTC. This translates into CASSFDRDRDIGYTF.

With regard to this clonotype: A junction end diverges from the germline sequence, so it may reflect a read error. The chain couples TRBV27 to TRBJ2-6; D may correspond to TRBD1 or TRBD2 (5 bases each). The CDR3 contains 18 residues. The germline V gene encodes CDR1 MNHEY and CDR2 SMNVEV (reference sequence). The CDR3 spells CASSLSGAGSSGADVLTF. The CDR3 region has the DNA TGTGCCAGCAGTTTATCTGGTGCTGGTTCCTCCGGGGCCGACGTCCTGACTTTC.

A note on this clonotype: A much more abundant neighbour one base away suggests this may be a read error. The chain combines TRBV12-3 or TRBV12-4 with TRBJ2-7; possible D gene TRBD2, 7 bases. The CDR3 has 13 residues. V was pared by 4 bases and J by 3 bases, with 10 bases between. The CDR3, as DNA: TGTGCCAGCAGTTGCGGGGGCATCTACGAGCAGTACTTC. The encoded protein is CASSCGGIYEQYF.

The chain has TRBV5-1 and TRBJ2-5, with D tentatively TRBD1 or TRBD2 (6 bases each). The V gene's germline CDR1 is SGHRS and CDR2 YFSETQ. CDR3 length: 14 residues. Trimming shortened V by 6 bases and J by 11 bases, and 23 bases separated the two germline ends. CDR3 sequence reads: CASIFNRDSGGQYF. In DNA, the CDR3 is TGCGCCAGCATCTTTAACAGGGATTCTGGAGGGCAGTACTTC.

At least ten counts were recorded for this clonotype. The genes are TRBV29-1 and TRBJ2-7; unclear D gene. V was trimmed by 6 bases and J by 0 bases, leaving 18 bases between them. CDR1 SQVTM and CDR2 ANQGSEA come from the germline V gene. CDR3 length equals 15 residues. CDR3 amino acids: CSVSRLGKSSYEQYF. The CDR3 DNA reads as TGCAGCGTCTCAAGGCTGGGCAAGAGCTCCTACGAGCAGTACTTC.

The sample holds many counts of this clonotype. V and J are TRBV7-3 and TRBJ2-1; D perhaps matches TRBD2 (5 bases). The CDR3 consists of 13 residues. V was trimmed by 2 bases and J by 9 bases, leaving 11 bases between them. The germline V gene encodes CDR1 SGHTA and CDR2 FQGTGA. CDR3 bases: TGTGCCAGCAGCTTAGCTAGCATAAGTGAGCAGTTCTTC. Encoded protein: CASSLASISEQFF.

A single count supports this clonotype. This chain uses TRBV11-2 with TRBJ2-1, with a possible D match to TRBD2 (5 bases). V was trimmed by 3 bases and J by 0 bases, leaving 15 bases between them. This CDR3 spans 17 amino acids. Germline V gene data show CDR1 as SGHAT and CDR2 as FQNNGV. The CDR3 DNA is TGTGCCAGCAGCTTTAATTTCTTAGGGAGCTCCTACAATGAGCAGTTCTTC. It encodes CASSFNFLGSSYNEQFF.

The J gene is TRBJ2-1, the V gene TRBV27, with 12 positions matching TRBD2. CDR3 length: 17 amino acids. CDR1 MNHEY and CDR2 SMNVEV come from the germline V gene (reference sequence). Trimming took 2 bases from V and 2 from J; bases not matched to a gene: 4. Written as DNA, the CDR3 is TGTGCCAGCAGTTTACTAGCGGGGGGGTCCACCTACAATGAGCAGTTCTTC. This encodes CASSLLAGGSTYNEQFF.

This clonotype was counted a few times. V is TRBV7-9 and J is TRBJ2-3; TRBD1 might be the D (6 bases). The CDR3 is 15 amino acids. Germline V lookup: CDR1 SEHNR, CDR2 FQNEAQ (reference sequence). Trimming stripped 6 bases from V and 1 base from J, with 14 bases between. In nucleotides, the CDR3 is TGTGCCAGCAGTCGATCCAGGGGTGGCACAGATACGCAGTATTTT. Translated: CASSRSRGGTDTQYF.